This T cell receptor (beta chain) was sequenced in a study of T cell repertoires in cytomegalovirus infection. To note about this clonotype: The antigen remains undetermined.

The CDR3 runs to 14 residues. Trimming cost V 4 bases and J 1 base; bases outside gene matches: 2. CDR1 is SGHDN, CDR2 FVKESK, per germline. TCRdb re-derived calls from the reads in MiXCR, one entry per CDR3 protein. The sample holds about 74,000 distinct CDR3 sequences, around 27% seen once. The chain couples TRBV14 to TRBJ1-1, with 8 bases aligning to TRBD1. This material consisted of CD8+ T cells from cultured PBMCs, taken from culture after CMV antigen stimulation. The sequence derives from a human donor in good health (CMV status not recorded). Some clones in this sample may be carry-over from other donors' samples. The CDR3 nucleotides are TGTGCCAGCAGCCGGACAGGGAAGAACACTGAAGCTTTCTTT. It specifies CASSRTGKNTEAFF.